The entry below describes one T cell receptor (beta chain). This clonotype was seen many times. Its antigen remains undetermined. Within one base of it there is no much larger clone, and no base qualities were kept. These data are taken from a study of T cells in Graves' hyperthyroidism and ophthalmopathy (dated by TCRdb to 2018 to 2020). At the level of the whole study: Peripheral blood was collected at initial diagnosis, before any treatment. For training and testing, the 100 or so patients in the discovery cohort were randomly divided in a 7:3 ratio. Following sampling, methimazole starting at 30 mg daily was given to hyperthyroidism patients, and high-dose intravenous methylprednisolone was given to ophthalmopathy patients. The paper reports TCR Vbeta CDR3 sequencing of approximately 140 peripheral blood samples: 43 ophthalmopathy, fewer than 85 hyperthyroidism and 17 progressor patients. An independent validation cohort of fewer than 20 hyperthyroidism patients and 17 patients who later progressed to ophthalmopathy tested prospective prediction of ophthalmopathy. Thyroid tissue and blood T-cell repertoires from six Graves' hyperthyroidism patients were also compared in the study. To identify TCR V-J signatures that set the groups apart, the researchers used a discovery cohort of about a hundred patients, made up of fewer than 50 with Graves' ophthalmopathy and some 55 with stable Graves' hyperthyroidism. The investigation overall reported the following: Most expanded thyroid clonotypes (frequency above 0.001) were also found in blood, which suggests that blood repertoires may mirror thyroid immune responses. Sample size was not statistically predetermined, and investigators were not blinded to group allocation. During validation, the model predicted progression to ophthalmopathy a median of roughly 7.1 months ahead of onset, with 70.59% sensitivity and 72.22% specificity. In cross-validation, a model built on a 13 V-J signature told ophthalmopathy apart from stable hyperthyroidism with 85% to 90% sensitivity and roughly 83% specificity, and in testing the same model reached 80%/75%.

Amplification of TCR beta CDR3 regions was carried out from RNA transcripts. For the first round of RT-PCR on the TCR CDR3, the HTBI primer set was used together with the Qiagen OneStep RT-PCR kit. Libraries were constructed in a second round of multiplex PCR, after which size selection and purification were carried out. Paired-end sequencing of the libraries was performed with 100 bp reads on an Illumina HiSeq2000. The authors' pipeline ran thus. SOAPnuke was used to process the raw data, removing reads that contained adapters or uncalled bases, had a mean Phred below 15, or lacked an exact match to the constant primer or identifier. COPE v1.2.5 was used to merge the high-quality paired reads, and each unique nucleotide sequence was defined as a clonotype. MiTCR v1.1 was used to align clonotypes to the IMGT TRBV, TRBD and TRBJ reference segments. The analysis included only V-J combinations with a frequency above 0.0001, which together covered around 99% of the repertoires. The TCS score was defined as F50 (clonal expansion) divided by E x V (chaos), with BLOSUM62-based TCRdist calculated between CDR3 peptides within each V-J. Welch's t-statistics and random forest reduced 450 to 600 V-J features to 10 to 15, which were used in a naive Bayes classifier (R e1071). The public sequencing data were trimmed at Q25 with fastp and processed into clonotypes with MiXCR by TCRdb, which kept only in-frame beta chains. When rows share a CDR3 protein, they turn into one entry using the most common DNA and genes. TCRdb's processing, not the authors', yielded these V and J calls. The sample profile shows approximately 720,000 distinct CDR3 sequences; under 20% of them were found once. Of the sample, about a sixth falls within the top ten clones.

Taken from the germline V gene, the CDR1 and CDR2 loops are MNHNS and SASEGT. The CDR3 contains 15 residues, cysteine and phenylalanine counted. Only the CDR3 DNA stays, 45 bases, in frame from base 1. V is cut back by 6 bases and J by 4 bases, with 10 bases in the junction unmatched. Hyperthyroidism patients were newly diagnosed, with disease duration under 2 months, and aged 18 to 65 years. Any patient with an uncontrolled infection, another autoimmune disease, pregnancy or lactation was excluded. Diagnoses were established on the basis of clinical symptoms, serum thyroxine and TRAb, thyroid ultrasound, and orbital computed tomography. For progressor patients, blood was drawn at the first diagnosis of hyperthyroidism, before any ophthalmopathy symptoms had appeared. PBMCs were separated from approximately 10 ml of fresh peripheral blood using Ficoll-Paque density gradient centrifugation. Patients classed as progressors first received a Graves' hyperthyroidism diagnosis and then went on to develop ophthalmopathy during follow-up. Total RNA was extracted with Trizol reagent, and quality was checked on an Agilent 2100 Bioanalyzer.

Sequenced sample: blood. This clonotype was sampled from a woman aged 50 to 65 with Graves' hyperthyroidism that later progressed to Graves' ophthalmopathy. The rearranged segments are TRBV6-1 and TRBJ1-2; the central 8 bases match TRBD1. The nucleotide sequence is TGTGCCAGCAGCGTTGAAATCACAGGGGGCTATGGCTACACCTTC. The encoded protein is CASSVEITGGYGYTF.